The 12 T cell receptor beta chains given below trace back to one sample, sequenced in a study of PD-1 blockade in classical Hodgkin lymphoma. Time point indicated: cycle 4 day 1 (C4D1), after less than 7 weeks of nivolumab. Each patient's relapse followed autologous stem cell transplantation, and brentuximab vedotin exposure varied. Generated by immunoSEQ multiplex PCR, the TCRdb table keeps only in-frame clones and is missing some. Of roughly 20,000 clones in the sample, around 79% were seen once. The source material was peripheral blood mononuclear cells (PBMCs), sampled before the fourth cycle of nivolumab. The receptor set was obtained from a human donor with classical Hodgkin lymphoma.

V gene TRBV5-6 combines with J gene TRBJ1-1; the match to TRBD1 covers 7 bases. The germline gives CDR1 SGHDT, CDR2 YYEEEE. The CDR3 spans 15 residues. V dropped 2 bases and J dropped 4; count of bases not matched to a gene: 8. The CDR3 is CASSFPQGMGTEAFF. As DNA, the CDR3 is TGTGCCAGCAGCTTCCCACAGGGGATGGGCACTGAAGCTTTCTTT.

This rearrangement joins TRBV27 to TRBJ2-7, with D maybe TRBD2 (7 bases). In germline, CDR1 is MNHEY, CDR2 SMNVEV (reference sequence). The V end lost 2 bases, the J end lost 5 bases, and 13 bases lay between the germline ends. This CDR3 is built from 14 residues. This CDR3 is CASSLRGAWDEQYF. Written as DNA, the CDR3 is TGTGCCAGCAGTTTACGGGGGGCGTGGGACGAGCAGTACTTC.

The rearrangement joins TRBV29-1 to TRBJ2-3; 14 bases are shared with TRBD2. The germline V gene encodes CDR1 SQVTM and CDR2 ANQGSEA. After removal of 1 base from V and 5 bases from J, the junction contained 14 bases not matched to a gene. The CDR3 has 19 amino acids. The CDR3 bases are TGCAGCGTTGAAGGAGGGGTGACTAGCGGGAGGGCCTCGGTAGATACGCAGTATTTT. Protein sequence: CSVEGGVTSGRASVDTQYF.

The rearrangement links TRBV6-6 to TRBJ2-5; TRBD1 matches 9 bases. Per the germline V gene, CDR1 is MNHNY and CDR2 is SVGAGI (reference sequence). CDR3 length: 15 amino acids. Losses at the gene ends were 5 bases for V and 2 bases for J; bases not matched to a gene: 6. CDR3 in DNA: TGTGCCAGCAGTCAGCCGGGACAGGGTCAAGAGACCCAGTACTTC. This encodes CASSQPGQGQETQYF.

The chain recombines TRBV2 with TRBJ1-2; D possibly corresponds to TRBD1 (5 bases). Trimming took 10 bases from V and 4 from J, leaving 19 bases between them. There are 14 residues in the CDR3. In germline, CDR1 is SNHLY, CDR2 FYNNEI. The CDR3 spells CANVRDALLYGYTF. In nucleotides, the CDR3 is TGTGCCAACGTCCGGGACGCCCTGCTCTATGGCTACACCTTC.

The rearrangement links TRBV6-1 to TRBJ1-5; 8 bases align to TRBD1. The germline CDR1 and CDR2 sequences are MNHNS and SASEGT. This CDR3 has 14 residues. The J segment lost 9 bases and the V segment lost 7 bases, leaving 11 bases of the junction unmatched. The DNA of the CDR3 is TGTGCCAGCATTCGGACAGGGAGCCAGGGGCCCCAGCATTTT. Protein: CASIRTGSQGPQHF.

The J gene is TRBJ2-1, the V gene TRBV2; the match to TRBD2 covers 13 bases. V was pared by 5 bases and J by 11 bases, with 9 bases of the junction left unmatched. The CDR3 consists of 15 residues. Germline V gene lookup returns CDR1 SNHLY and CDR2 FYNNEI. The DNA for the CDR3 is TGTGCCAGCAGTTGGACTAGCGGGAGCGAGGGGCAGCAGTTCTTC. Protein: CASSWTSGSEGQQFF.

The gene calls are TRBV28 and TRBJ2-7; 7 bases are shared with TRBD1. CDR3 size: 14 residues. Losses at the gene ends were 6 bases for V and 0 bases for J; bases not matched to a gene: 5. The germline CDR1 and CDR2 sequences are MDHEN and SYDVKM. The CDR3 region has the DNA TGTGCCAGCAGGTGGACAGGAGGCTCCTACGAGCAGTACTTC. Translating it yields CASRWTGGSYEQYF.

The chain links TRBV6-1 to TRBJ1-2; TRBD1 aligns across 7 bases. Germline CDR1 and CDR2: MNHNS and SASEGT. V lost 1 base to trimming and J lost 8 bases; unmatched junction nucleotides: 7. The CDR3 loop spans 14 amino acids. CDR3 bases: TGTGCCAGCAGTGAAGTAGGGCAGGGGGTCGGCTACACCTTC. Encoded protein: CASSEVGQGVGYTF.

The V call is TRBV10-2, the J call TRBJ1-6, with 8 nucleotides matching TRBD1. This CDR3 contains 14 residues. Looked up from germline, CDR1 is WSHSY and CDR2 is SAAADI. V dropped 9 bases and J dropped 7; count of bases not matched to a gene: 8. The CDR3 DNA is TGCGCCAGTAGAATGACAGGGGAAAATTCACCCCTCCACTTT. The encoded protein is CASRMTGENSPLHF.

The chain carries TRBV4-1 and TRBJ2-4; D remains unclear. In germline, CDR1 is MGHRA, CDR2 YSYEKL. V was pared by 3 bases and J by 7 bases, with 19 bases between. The CDR3 covers 16 residues. For the CDR3, the DNA is TGCGCCAGCAGCCACACTTTAGAACCCATTAGGAACATTCAGTACTTC. Its protein product is CASSHTLEPIRNIQYF.

The rearrangement joins TRBV5-5 to TRBJ2-1; the D gene is possibly TRBD2 (7 bases). Trimming took off 4 bases at V and 8 bases at J, with 13 bases between the two ends. CDR1 and CDR2 from the germline V gene are SGHKS and YYEKEE (reference sequence). CDR3 length: 13 residues. The CDR3 bases are TGTGCCAGCAGCGAACTAGGGGGGGATGAGCAGTTCTTC. Encoded protein: CASSELGGDEQFF.